This TCR beta chain was observed in a study of cytomegalovirus exposure and HLA in healthy donors. Notes on this clone: The antigen is unknown.

Study results and caveats: The authors later linked a missense DCLRE1C variant to TCR beta V- and J-gene trimming. A later analysis, which compared TCR beta chains of equal frequency, found the HLA-associated ones more clonally expanded. Productive rates of about 87% or about 30% were seen for most TCR beta V segments in an earlier analysis.

This CDR3 region has 15 residues. Germline CDR1 reads LGHNA; CDR2 reads YSLEER. Trimming left V 0 bases short and J 6 bases short, with 14 bases between. PCR involved 60 Vbeta and 13 Jbeta primers. Libraries were prepared by immunoSEQ multiplex PCR; TCRdb keeps only in-frame clonotypes and omits some of them. The sample consists of 100,000 to 150,000 clones, about 86% of them appearing once. The sequenced material came from PBMCs. This chain joins TRBV4-3 and TRBJ1-1, with D possibly being TRBD1 (5 bases). The TCR sequence derives from a woman aged 25-40 years in good health and CMV-seronegative. DNA for the CDR3: TGCGCCAGCAGCCAAGATTTCCGGGGGGGGGCTGAAGCTTTCTTT. This sequence encodes CASSQDFRGGAEAFF.